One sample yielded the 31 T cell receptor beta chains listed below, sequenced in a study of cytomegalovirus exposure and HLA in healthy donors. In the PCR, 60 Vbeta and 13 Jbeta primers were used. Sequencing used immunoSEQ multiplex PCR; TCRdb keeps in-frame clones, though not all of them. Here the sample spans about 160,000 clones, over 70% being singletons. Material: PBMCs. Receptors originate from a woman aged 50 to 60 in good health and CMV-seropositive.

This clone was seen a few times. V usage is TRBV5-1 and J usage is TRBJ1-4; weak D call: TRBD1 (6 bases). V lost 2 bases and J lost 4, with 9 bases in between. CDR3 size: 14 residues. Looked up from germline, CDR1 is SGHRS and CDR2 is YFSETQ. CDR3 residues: CASSLRTVNEKLFF. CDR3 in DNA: TGCGCCAGCAGCTTAAGGACAGTTAATGAAAAACTGTTTTTT.

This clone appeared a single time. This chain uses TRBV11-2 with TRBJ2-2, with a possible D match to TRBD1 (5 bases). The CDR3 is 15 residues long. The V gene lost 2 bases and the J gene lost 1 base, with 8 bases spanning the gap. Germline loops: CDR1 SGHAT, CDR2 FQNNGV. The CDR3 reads CASSLYRRNTGELFF. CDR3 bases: TGTGCCAGCAGCTTATACAGGAGGAACACCGGGGAGCTGTTTTTT.

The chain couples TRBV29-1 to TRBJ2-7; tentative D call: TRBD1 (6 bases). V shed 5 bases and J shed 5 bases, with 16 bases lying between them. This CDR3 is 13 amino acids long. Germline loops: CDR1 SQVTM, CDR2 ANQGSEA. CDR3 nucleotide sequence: TGCAGCGTTTACAGGGTAGATAGGAACGAGCAGTACTTC. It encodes CSVYRVDRNEQYF.

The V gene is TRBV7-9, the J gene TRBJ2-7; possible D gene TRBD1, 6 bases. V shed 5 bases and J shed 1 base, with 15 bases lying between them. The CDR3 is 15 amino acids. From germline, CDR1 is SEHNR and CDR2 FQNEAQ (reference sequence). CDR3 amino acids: CASSPRTAPSYEQYF. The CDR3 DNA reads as TGTGCCAGCAGCCCGAGGACAGCGCCGTCCTACGAGCAGTACTTC. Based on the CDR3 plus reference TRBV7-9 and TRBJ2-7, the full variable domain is DTGVSQNPRHKITKRGQNVTFRCDPISEHNRLYWYRQTLGQGPEFLTYFQNEAQLEKSRLLSDRFSAERPKGSFSTLEIQRTEQGDSAMYLCASSPRTAPSYEQYFGPGTRLTVT.

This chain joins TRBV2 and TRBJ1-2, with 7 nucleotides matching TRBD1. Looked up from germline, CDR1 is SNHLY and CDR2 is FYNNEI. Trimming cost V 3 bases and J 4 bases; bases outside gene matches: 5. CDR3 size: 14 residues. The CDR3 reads CASSDLAGGYGYTF. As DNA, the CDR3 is TGTGCCAGCAGTGACCTTGCAGGGGGCTATGGCTACACCTTC.

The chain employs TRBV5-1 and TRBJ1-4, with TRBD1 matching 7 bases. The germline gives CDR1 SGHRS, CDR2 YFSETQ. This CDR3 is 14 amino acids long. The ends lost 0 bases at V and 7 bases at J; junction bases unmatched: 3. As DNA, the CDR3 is TGCGCCAGCAGCTTGGACAGGGGAGGTGAAAAACTGTTTTTT. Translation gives CASSLDRGGEKLFF.

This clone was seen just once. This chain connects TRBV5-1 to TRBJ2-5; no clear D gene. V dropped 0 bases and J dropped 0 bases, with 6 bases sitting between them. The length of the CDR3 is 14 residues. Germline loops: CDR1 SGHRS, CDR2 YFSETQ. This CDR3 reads CASSLVLNQETQYF. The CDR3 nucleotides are TGCGCCAGCAGCTTGGTACTCAACCAAGAGACCCAGTACTTC.

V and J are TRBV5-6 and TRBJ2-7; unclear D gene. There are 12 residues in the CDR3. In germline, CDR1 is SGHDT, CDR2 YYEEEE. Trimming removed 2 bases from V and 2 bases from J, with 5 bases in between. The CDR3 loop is CASSLSTYEQYF. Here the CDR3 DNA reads TGTGCCAGCAGCTTATCCACCTACGAGCAGTACTTC.

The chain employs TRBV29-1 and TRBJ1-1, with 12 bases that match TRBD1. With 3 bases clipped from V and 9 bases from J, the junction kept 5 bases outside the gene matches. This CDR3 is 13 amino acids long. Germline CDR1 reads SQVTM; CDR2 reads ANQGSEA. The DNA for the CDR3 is TGCAGCGTTGACCCCGGGACAGGGGGCAAAGCTTTCTTT. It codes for CSVDPGTGGKAFF.

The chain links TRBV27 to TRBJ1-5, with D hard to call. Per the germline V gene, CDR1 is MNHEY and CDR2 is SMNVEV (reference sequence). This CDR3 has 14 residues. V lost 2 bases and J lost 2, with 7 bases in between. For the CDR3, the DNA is TGTGCCAGCAGTTTACGAGCTCGCAATCAGCCCCAGCATTTT. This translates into CASSLRARNQPQHF.

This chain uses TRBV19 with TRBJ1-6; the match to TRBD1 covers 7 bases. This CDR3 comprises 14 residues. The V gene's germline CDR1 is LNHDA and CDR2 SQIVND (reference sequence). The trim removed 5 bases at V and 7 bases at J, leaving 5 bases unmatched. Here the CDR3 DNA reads TGTGCCAGTAGTGGTGCAGGGGGGAATTCACCCCTCCACTTT. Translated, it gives CASSGAGGNSPLHF.

This CDR3 is CASSEEASTGNTIYF. As DNA, the CDR3 is TGTGCCAGCAGTGAGGAGGCGTCAACTGGAAACACCATATATTTT. The chain couples TRBV6-1 to TRBJ1-3; unclear D gene. Germline CDR1 is MNHNS and CDR2 is SASEGT. CDR3 length equals 15 residues. V was clipped by 3 bases and J by 2 bases, with 11 bases between them.

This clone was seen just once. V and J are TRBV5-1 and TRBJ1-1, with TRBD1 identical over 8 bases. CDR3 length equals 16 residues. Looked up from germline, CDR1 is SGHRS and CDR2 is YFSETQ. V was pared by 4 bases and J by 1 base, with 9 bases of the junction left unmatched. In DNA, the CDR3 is TGCGCCAGCAGCCCCAGTCCGGGACAGGCGAACACTGAAGCTTTCTTT. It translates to CASSPSPGQANTEAFF. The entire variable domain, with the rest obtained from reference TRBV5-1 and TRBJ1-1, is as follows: KAGVTQTPRYLIKTRGQQVTLSCSPISGHRSVSWYQQTPGQGLQFLFEYFSETQRNKGNFPGRFSGRQFSNSRSEMNVSTLELGDSALYLCASSPSPGQANTEAFFGQGTRLTVV.

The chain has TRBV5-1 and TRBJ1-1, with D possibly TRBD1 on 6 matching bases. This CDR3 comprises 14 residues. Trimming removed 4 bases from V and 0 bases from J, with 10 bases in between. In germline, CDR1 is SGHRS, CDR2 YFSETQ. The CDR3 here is CASSPGTMNTEAFF. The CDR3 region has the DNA TGCGCCAGCAGCCCCGGGACAATGAACACTGAAGCTTTCTTT.

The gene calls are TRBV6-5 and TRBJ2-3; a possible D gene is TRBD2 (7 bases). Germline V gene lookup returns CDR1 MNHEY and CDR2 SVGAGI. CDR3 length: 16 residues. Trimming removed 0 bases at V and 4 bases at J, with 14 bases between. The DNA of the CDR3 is TGTGCCAGCAGTTACTCGCAGAGGGGGGGGGCAGATACGCAGTATTTT. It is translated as CASSYSQRGGADTQYF.

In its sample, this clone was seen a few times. For the CDR3, the DNA is TGTGCCAGCAAGGTAGCGGGGGGTAACTACAATGAGCAGTTCTTC. Amino acids: CASKVAGGNYNEQFF. The V call is TRBV6-5, the J call TRBJ2-1; 10 nucleotides align to TRBD2. Germline trimming cut 7 bases from V and 3 bases from J; bases unmatched to any gene: 6. The CDR3 spans 15 residues. Germline-derived CDR1 and CDR2 are MNHEY and SVGAGI.

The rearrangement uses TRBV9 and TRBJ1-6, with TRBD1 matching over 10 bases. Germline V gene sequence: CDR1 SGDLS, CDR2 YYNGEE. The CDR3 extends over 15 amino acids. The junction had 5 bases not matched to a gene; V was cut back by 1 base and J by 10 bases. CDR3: CASSVLGQGNSPLHF. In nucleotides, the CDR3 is TGTGCCAGCAGCGTACTGGGACAGGGGAACTCACCCCTCCACTTT.

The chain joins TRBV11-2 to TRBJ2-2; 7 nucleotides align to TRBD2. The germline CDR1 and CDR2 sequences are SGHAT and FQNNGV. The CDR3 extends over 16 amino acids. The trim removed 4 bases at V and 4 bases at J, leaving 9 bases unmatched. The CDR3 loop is CASSYNSGLFTGELFF. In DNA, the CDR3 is TGTGCCAGCAGCTATAATAGCGGGCTCTTCACCGGGGAGCTGTTTTTT.

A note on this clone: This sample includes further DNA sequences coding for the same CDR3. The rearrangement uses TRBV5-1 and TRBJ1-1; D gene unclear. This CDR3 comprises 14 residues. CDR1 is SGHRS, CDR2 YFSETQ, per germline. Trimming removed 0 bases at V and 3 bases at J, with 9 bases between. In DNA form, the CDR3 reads TGCGCCAGCAGCTTGGGTTGGGGAGACACTGAAGCTTTCTTT. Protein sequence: CASSLGWGDTEAFF. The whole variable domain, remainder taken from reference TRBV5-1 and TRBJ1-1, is KAGVTQTPRYLIKTRGQQVTLSCSPISGHRSVSWYQQTPGQGLQFLFEYFSETQRNKGNFPGRFSGRQFSNSRSEMNVSTLELGDSALYLCASSLGWGDTEAFFGQGTRLTVV.

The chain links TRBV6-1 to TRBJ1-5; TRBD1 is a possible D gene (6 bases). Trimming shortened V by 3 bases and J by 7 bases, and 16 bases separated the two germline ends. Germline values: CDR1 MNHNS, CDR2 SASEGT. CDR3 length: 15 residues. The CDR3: CASSDLQGRGQPQHF. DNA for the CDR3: TGTGCCAGCAGTGACCTACAGGGAAGGGGACAGCCCCAGCATTTT.

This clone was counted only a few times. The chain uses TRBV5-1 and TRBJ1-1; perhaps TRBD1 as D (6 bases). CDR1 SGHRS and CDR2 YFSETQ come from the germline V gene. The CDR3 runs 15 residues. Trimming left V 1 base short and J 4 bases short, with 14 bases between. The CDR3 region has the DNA TGCGCCAGCAGCTTGCGGGGGGGGGCGAGCACTGAAGCTTTCTTT. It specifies CASSLRGGASTEAFF. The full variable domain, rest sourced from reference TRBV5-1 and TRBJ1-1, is KAGVTQTPRYLIKTRGQQVTLSCSPISGHRSVSWYQQTPGQGLQFLFEYFSETQRNKGNFPGRFSGRQFSNSRSEMNVSTLELGDSALYLCASSLRGGASTEAFFGQGTRLTVV.

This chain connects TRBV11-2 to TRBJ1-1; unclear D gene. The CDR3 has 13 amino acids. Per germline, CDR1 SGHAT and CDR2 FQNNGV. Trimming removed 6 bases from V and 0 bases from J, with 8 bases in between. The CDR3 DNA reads TGTGCCAGCAGGTCCAGATTGAACACTGAAGCTTTCTTT. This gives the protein CASRSRLNTEAFF.

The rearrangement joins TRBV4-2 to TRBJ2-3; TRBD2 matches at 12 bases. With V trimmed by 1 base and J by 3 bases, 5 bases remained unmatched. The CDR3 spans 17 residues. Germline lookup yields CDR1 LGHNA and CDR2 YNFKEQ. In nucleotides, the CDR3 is TGTGCCAGCAGCCAAGGTGCACTAGCGGGGGGTACAGATACGCAGTATTTT. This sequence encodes CASSQGALAGGTDTQYF.

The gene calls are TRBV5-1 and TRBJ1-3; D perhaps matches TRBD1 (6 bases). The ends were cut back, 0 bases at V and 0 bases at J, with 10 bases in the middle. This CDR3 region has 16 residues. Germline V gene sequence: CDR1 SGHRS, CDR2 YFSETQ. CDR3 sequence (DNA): TGCGCCAGCAGCTTGGGACAGGACACCTCTGGAAACACCATATATTTT. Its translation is CASSLGQDTSGNTIYF.

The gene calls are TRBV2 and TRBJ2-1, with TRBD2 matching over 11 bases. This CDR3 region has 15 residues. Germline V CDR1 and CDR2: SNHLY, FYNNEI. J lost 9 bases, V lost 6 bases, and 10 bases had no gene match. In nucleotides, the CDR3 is TGTGCCAGCAGACCCGGGACTAGCGGTCTTAGTGAGCAGTTCTTC. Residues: CASRPGTSGLSEQFF. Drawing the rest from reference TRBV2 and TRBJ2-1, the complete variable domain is EPEVTQTPSHQVTQMGQEVILRCVPISNHLYFYWYRQILGQKVEFLVSFYNNEISEKSEIFDDQFSVERPDGSNFTLKIRSTKLEDSAMYFCASRPGTSGLSEQFFGPGTRLTVL.

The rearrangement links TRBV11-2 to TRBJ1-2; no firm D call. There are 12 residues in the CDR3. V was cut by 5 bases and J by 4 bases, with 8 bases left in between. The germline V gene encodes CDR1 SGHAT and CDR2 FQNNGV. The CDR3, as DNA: TGTGCCAGCAGCCAAGAGTCCTATGGCTACACCTTC. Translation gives CASSQESYGYTF.

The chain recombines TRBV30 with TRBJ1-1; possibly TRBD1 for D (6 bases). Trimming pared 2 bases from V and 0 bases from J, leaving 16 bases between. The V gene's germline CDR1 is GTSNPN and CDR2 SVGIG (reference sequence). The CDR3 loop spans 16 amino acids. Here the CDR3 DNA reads TGTGCCTGGAGTAGTACAGGGAAGGGGATGAACACTGAAGCTTTCTTT. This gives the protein CAWSSTGKGMNTEAFF.

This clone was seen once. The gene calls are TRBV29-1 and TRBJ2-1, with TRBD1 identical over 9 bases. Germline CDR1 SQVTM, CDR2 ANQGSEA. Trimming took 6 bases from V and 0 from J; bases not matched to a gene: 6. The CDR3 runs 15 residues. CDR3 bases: TGCAGCGTGGCCGGGACAGGGAGCTCCTACAATGAGCAGTTCTTC. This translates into CSVAGTGSSYNEQFF.

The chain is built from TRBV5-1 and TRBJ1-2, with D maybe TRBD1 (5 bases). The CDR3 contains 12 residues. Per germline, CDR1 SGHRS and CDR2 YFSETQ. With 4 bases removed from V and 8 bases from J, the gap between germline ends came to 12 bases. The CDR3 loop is CASSPQAGGYTF. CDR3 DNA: TGCGCCAGCAGCCCACAGGCGGGGGGCTACACCTTC.

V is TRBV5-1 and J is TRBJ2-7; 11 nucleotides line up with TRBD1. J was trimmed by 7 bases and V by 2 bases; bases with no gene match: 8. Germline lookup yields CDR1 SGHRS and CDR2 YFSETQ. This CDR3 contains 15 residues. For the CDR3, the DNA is TGCGCCAGCAGCTTACCAATAGGGACAGGGGGGGAGCAGTACTTC. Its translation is CASSLPIGTGGEQYF.

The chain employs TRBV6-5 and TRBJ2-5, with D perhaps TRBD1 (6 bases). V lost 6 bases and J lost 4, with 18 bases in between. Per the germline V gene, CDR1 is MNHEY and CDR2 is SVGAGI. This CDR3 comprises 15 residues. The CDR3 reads CASSPVGGRGETQYF. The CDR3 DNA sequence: TGTGCCAGCAGCCCCGTAGGGGGTCGAGGAGAGACCCAGTACTTC.